This T cell receptor beta chain originates from a study of shared clonotypes between healthy human individuals. Investigators divided CD4+ cells into CD45RA+ naive and CD45RA-negative memory subsets. For each subset, genomic DNA was distributed in equal portions over several immunoSEQ plates. The method was immunoSEQ multiplex PCR; TCRdb's version includes in-frame clones alone and lacks a portion of them. The table lists nearly 1 million clones, less than 85% of them singletons, with about 1.5% in the top ten. Study-level results: On the whole, naive subsets had larger estimated richness than memory subsets had.

Trimming shortened V by 2 bases and J by 4 bases, and 5 bases separated the two germline ends. This CDR3 comprises 12 residues. CDR1 and CDR2 from the germline V gene are SEHNR and FQNEAQ (reference sequence). As to this clone: What it recognizes is unknown.

The gene calls are TRBV7-9 and TRBJ1-1; D gene ambiguous. Sequenced sample: memory CD4+ T cells sorted from blood. Subset of the sample: CD45RA-negative fraction. The source of this sequence is a man younger than 35 in good health. CDR3 in DNA: TGTGCCAGCAGCTTAATGGGCACTGAAGCTTTCTTT. Translated: CASSLMGTEAFF. The variable domain in full, completed from reference TRBV7-9 and TRBJ1-1, reads DTGVSQNPRHKITKRGQNVTFRCDPISEHNRLYWYRQTLGQGPEFLTYFQNEAQLEKSRLLSDRFSAERPKGSFSTLEIQRTEQGDSAMYLCASSLMGTEAFFGQGTRLTVV.